These T cell receptor beta chains were read from a single sample in a study of T cells expressing NK-cell markers. TCRdb reworked the 5' RACE reads into one entry per CDR3 protein, no DNA. The sample holds about 140,000 distinct CDR3 sequences. Sequencing input: blood T cells: a sorted CD56 or NKG2C T cell subset, CD4+ or CD8+ T cells, or bulk PBMC T cells (not recorded which). The receptors derive from a man aged 18 to 29 in good health. Both conserved end residues are part of each CDR3.

V,J,CDR3
TRBV24-1,TRBJ2-1,CATSDYKQGFEQFF
TRBV12-3/TRBV12-4,TRBJ1-5,CASRTGVSNQPQHF
TRBV24-1,TRBJ2-5,CATSDREETQYF
TRBV4-1,TRBJ2-2,CASSQEGQRTGELFF
TRBV30,TRBJ2-3,CAWSGTPSTDTQYF
TRBV27,TRBJ2-3,CASSPPGRDFMEYF
TRBV7-9,TRBJ1-2,CASSPGTDYGYTF
TRBV20-1,TRBJ2-5,CSARVMGLAGVGPQETQYF
TRBV19,TRBJ2-1,CASSIQREFYNEQFF
TRBV18,TRBJ2-2,CASSPTGGNGGELFF
TRBV5-6,TRBJ2-2,CASSPLTGNTGELFF
TRBV10-3,TRBJ2-7,CAIGLASSYEQYF
TRBV20-1,TRBJ2-7,CSAREGPHPTYEQYF
TRBV11-2,TRBJ2-1,CASSGQNSYNEQFF
TRBV12-3/TRBV12-4,TRBJ2-5,CASRRTSGAQETQYF
TRBV11-2,TRBJ1-2,CASSWDRTFGTF
TRBV20-1,TRBJ2-3,CSARESPLAGSWSTDTQYF
TRBV4-2,TRBJ2-1,CASSQEFAGVYNEQFF
TRBV27,TRBJ2-1,CASSLDLYEQFF
TRBV5-1,TRBJ1-6,CASSLASQGLGNSPLHF
TRBV7-9,TRBJ2-6,CASSLWDSGANVLTF
TRBV19,TRBJ2-7,CASSSLAGVSDEQYF
TRBV7-8,TRBJ2-3,CASSLAPGGTDTQYF
TRBV27,TRBJ2-3,CASSLEGGAGDTQYF
TRBV2,TRBJ2-1,CASNRGGRDEQFF
TRBV10-3,TRBJ2-1,CAIMTSGKDYNEQFF
TRBV11-2,TRBJ1-2,CASSLGQGQFYGYTF
TRBV29-1,TRBJ2-3,CSVVGGSSTDTQYF
TRBV28,TRBJ1-3,CASRRDRDSGNTIYF
TRBV5-1,TRBJ2-3,CASSPKVGDTQYF
TRBV29-1,TRBJ2-1,CSATGGSGSFYNEQFF
TRBV12-3/TRBV12-4,TRBJ2-3,CASSFKAGGDTQYF
TRBV12-3/TRBV12-4,TRBJ2-1,CASSFGLRWEVNEQFF
TRBV6-2/TRBV6-3,TRBJ2-1,CASSNIDYNEQFF
TRBV4-1,TRBJ2-1,CASSQDGPGSHSEQFF
TRBV7-2,TRBJ2-1,CASRARDLSYNEQFF
TRBV27,TRBJ2-7,CASSLLAGGAEQYF
TRBV6-1,TRBJ2-3,CASSLGQSNTQYF
TRBV29-1,TRBJ2-1,CSVVSFGPMEQFF
TRBV12-3/TRBV12-4,TRBJ2-1,CASSLRGPHEQFF
TRBV15,TRBJ2-5,CATSRVVSAGWETQYF
TRBV25-1,TRBJ2-5,CASGDEDRVKTQYF
TRBV27,TRBJ2-7,CASSYGRTGSEQYF
TRBV29-1,TRBJ2-1,CSVATAETEEQFF
TRBV6-5,TRBJ2-2,CASSYQHSRLNTGELFF
TRBV20-1,TRBJ2-7,CSARGLAGDPYQQYF
TRBV12-3/TRBV12-4,TRBJ2-3,CASTSSGGSTDTQYF
TRBV7-9,TRBJ2-2,CASSLLRIGNTGELFF
TRBV7-8,TRBJ2-5,CASRRRLADFQETQYF
TRBV12-3/TRBV12-4,TRBJ2-6,CASSRQGAGANVLTF
TRBV5-1,TRBJ2-1,CASSLEGIHSYNEQFF
TRBV3-1,TRBJ1-5,CASSQSGGGQPQHF
TRBV6-4,TRBJ2-1,CASSDSSEYNEQFF
TRBV11-3,TRBJ2-1,CASSLMGSGEQFF
TRBV6-1,TRBJ2-5,CASSGRLVQETQYF
TRBV12-3/TRBV12-4,TRBJ2-3,CASSLGPGQGTSTDTQYF
TRBV20-1,TRBJ1-4,CSAAMTGTNEKLFF
TRBV24-1,TRBJ1-1,CATSDGPTGNEAFF